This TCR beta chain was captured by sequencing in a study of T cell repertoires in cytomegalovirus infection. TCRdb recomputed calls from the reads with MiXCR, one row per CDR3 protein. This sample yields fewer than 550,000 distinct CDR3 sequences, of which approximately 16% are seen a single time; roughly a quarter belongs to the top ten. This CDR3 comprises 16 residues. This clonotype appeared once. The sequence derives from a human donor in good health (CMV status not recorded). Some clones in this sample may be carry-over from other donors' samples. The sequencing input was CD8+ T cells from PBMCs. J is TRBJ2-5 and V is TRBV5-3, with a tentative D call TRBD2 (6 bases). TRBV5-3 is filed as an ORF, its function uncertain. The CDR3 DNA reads TGTGACAGCAGCTCCCGAGGGCGGGAAGTATCAGAGACCCAGTACTTC. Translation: CDSSSRGREVSETQYF.